This is a list of T cell receptor beta chains from one sample in a study of blood T cell repertoires in COVID-19. Sequenced by immunoSEQ multiplex PCR; TCRdb stores in-frame clones only, minus some. The table has about 160,000 clones, around 85% seen once. Material: PBMCs or T cells enriched from blood (not recorded which). All receptors derive from a middle-aged woman with acute COVID-19. CDR3s include the opening cysteine and the closing phenylalanine or tryptophan. D genes are given only for firm matches. The size entry is marked missing in some rows and otherwise reads once, few, many or a size class.

>.|TRBJ1-1|.|TRBV21-1
CARDRVGEAFF
TGTGCCAGGGACAGGGTAGGTGAAGCTTTCTTT
>.|TRBJ1-5|once|TRBV28
CASSLGGDNQPQHF
TGTGCCAGCAGTTTGGGGGGGGATAATCAGCCCCAGCATTTT
>TRBD1|TRBJ1-3|.|TRBV3-1/TRBV3-2
CASSRSGQGVFSIYF
TGTGCCAGCAGCCGATCTGGACAGGGAGTCTTTTCCATATATTTT
>.|TRBJ2-2|.|TRBV27
CASSLIGGELFF
TGTGCCAGCAGTCTTATCGGCGGGGAGCTGTTTTTT
>TRBD1|TRBJ2-3|.|TRBV3-1/TRBV3-2
CASSQPGTGADTQYF
TGTGCCAGCAGCCAGCCCGGGACAGGGGCCGATACGCAGTATTTT
>.|TRBJ1-1|.|TRBV18
CASSPSGDTEAFF
TGTGCCAGCTCACCATCAGGGGACACTGAAGCTTTCTTT
>.|TRBJ2-4|.|TRBV27
CASSPGTYQGGNIQYF
TGTGCCAGCAGTCCCGGGACATATCAAGGAGGAAACATTCAGTACTTC
>.|TRBJ2-1|.|TRBV7-3
CASSLTGQSGAEQFF
TGTGCCAGCAGCTTAACCGGGCAATCTGGGGCCGAGCAGTTCTTC
>.|TRBJ1-3|.|TRBV2
CASSELSQSSGNTIYF
TGTGCCAGCAGTGAACTTTCTCAGTCCTCTGGAAACACCATATATTTT
>TRBD1|TRBJ2-1|.|TRBV9
CASSVGPGQGYYNEQFF
TGTGCCAGCAGCGTGGGACCGGGACAGGGCTACTACAATGAGCAGTTCTTC
>TRBD2|TRBJ2-2|.|TRBV3-1/TRBV3-2
CASSQYGLAGGTGELFF
TGTGCCAGCAGCCAATACGGACTAGCGGGAGGCACCGGGGAGCTGTTTTTT
>.|TRBJ2-1|.|TRBV27
CASRSFYDNEQFF
TGTGCCAGCAGATCTTTCTACGACAATGAGCAGTTCTTC
>TRBD2|TRBJ2-7|.|TRBV5-1
CASSFNSGSNVYEQYF
TGCGCCAGCAGCTTCAATAGCGGGAGTAACGTGTACGAGCAGTACTTC
>TRBD2|TRBJ2-3|.|TRBV5-1
CASSLGLAGGPADTQYF
TGCGCCAGCAGCTTGGGACTAGCGGGAGGGCCCGCGGATACGCAGTATTTT
>TRBD1|TRBJ2-5|.|TRBV2
CASSDRGATQYF
TGTGCCAGCAGCGACAGGGGCGCGACCCAGTACTTC
>.|TRBJ2-1|.|TRBV11-2
CASSLGSAGSYNEQFF
TGTGCCAGCAGCTTAGGAAGTGCGGGCTCCTACAATGAGCAGTTCTTC
>.|TRBJ1-1|once|TRBV27
CASSSITGTWEGNTEAFF
TGTGCCAGCAGTTCGATAACAGGGACCTGGGAGGGGAACACTGAAGCTTTCTTT
>.|TRBJ2-1|.|TRBV11-2
CASSLGGGSSYNEQFF
TGTGCCAGCAGCTTAGGAGGGGGAAGCTCCTACAATGAGCAGTTCTTC
>.|TRBJ2-1|.|TRBV19
CASSMRLTYNEQFF
TGTGCCAGTAGTATGAGGCTAACCTACAATGAGCAGTTCTTC
>TRBD1|TRBJ1-2|.|TRBV11-1
CASSKGQGRGYTF
TGTGCCAGCAGCAAGGGACAGGGAAGAGGCTACACCTTC
>.|TRBJ1-4|.|TRBV12-3/TRBV12-4
CASSYAEKLFF
TGTGCCAGCAGCTACGCTGAAAAACTGTTTTTT
>TRBD2|TRBJ2-3|.|TRBV25-1
CASTRARAGDTDTQYF
TGTGCCAGCACCCGTGCGAGGGCGGGAGACACAGATACGCAGTATTTT
>TRBD1|TRBJ1-2|.|TRBV5-1
CASSFAEGQINGYTF
TGCGCCAGCAGCTTCGCCGAGGGACAGATAAATGGCTACACCTTC
>.|TRBJ1-1|.|TRBV10-1
CASSAAVSTEAFF
TGCGCCAGCAGTGCGGCGGTAAGCACTGAAGCTTTCTTT
>.|TRBJ1-5|.|TRBV4-1
CASSQDLQFRQPQHF
TGCGCCAGCAGCCAAGATCTGCAGTTCAGGCAGCCCCAGCATTTT
>.|TRBJ2-3|once|TRBV30
CACLLTDTQYF
TGTGCCTGTCTCCTAACAGATACGCAGTATTTT
>TRBD2|TRBJ2-1|.|TRBV25-1
CASTRRTSGSNEQFF
TGTGCCAGCACCAGAAGGACTAGCGGGAGCAATGAGCAGTTCTTC
>TRBD2|TRBJ2-7|.|TRBV25-1
CASSEFEIAGESSEQYF
TGTGCCAGCAGTGAATTTGAGATAGCGGGAGAATCCAGCGAGCAGTACTTC
>.|TRBJ1-1|.|TRBV29-1
CSVPGVRSDTEAFF
TGCAGCGTCCCCGGTGTGAGGTCCGACACTGAAGCTTTCTTT
>.|TRBJ1-1|.|TRBV14
CASSSREQNTEAFF
TGTGCCAGCAGCTCGAGGGAGCAGAACACTGAAGCTTTCTTT
>TRBD2|TRBJ2-5|.|TRBV4-1
CASSRAAGGYQETQYF
TGCGCCAGCAGCCGCGCAGCGGGAGGATACCAAGAGACCCAGTACTTC
>TRBD1|TRBJ1-5|.|TRBV6-1
CASSEGTGGYQPQHF
TGTGCCAGCAGTGAAGGGACAGGGGGCTATCAGCCCCAGCATTTT
>TRBD1|TRBJ1-2|.|TRBV19
CASNKGGKDYGYTF
TGTGCCAGTAATAAAGGGGGCAAGGACTATGGCTACACCTTC
>TRBD1|TRBJ2-1|.|TRBV30
CAWSVRAGGYNEQFF
TGTGCCTGGAGTGTAAGGGCAGGGGGCTACAATGAGCAGTTCTTC
>TRBD1|TRBJ1-4|.|TRBV9
CASSVEPLRQGGIRGEEKLFF
TGTGCCAGCAGCGTAGAGCCTCTCCGACAGGGGGGAATCCGAGGAGAGGAAAAACTGTTTTTT
>.|TRBJ1-2|few|TRBV28
CASFSRRRYGYTF
TGTGCCAGCTTCTCTCGCAGGAGGTATGGCTACACCTTC
>.|TRBJ1-1|few|TRBV2
CASETAPNTEAFF
TGTGCCAGCGAGACAGCTCCCAACACTGAAGCTTTCTTT
>.|TRBJ1-1|.|TRBV10-3
CAISEQENTEAFF
TGTGCCATCAGTGAGCAGGAGAACACTGAAGCTTTCTTT
>.|TRBJ1-5|.|TRBV2
CASSALGGDQPQHF
TGTGCCAGCAGTGCTCTGGGAGGGGATCAGCCCCAGCATTTT
>TRBD2|TRBJ2-7|.|TRBV13
CASSRRTSGKYEQYF
TGTGCCAGCAGCCGTCGGACTAGCGGGAAATACGAGCAGTACTTC
>TRBD2|TRBJ2-7|.|TRBV7-9
CASSRRAGALNYEQYF
TGTGCCAGCTCCCGACGGGCGGGAGCTCTGAACTACGAGCAGTACTTC
>TRBD2|TRBJ2-3|few|TRBV7-8
CASSTPASGSARVPQYF
TGTGCCAGCAGCACGCCTGCAAGCGGGAGCGCCAGGGTTCCGCAGTATTTT
>.|TRBJ1-3|.|TRBV4-1
CASSQDRSSGNTIYF
TGCGCCAGCAGCCAAGATCGGAGCTCTGGAAACACCATATATTTT
>.|TRBJ1-2|.|TRBV5-1
CASRIETTNYGYTF
TGCGCCAGCAGGATTGAGACTACTAACTATGGCTACACCTTC
>TRBD2|TRBJ2-3|.|TRBV11-3
CASSLSGRVTDTQYF
TGTGCCAGCAGCTTGAGCGGGAGGGTCACAGATACGCAGTATTTT
>.|TRBJ1-6|once|TRBV3-1/TRBV3-2
CASSITRSPLHF
TGTGCCAGCAGCATCACACGATCACCCCTCCACTTT
>.|TRBJ2-2|.|TRBV19
CASSTPEVQYTEELFF
TGTGCCAGTAGTACCCCAGAGGTCCAGTACACCGAGGAGCTGTTTTTT
>TRBD2|TRBJ2-1|.|TRBV4-2
CASSQEGTTGNNEQFF
TGTGCCAGCAGCCAAGAAGGGACTACCGGGAACAATGAGCAGTTCTTC
>.|TRBJ1-1|.|TRBV2
CASSSQRTEAFF
TGTGCCAGCAGTAGTCAGAGGACTGAAGCTTTCTTT
>.|TRBJ1-5|.|TRBV27
CASSFTGKSQPQHF
TGTGCCAGCAGTTTCACAGGGAAAAGCCAGCCCCAGCATTTT
>TRBD1|TRBJ2-2|.|TRBV4-1
CASSVGTGGPGELFF
TGCGCCAGCAGCGTCGGGACAGGGGGACCCGGGGAGCTGTTTTTT
>.|TRBJ2-1|few|TRBV11-2
CASSLGGSEQFF
TGTGCCAGCAGCTTAGGTGGGAGTGAGCAGTTCTTC
>.|TRBJ1-2|.|TRBV7-3
CASSSRGISYGYTF
TGTGCCAGCAGCTCCAGGGGCATATCCTATGGCTACACCTTC
>.|TRBJ2-3|once|TRBV30
CAWSVGATGDTQYF
TGTGCCTGGAGTGTAGGTGCGACGGGAGATACGCAGTATTTT
>TRBD2|TRBJ2-3|.|TRBV27
CASSPLAGTSPDTQYF
TGTGCCAGCAGTCCTCTAGCGGGAACCTCACCAGATACGCAGTATTTT